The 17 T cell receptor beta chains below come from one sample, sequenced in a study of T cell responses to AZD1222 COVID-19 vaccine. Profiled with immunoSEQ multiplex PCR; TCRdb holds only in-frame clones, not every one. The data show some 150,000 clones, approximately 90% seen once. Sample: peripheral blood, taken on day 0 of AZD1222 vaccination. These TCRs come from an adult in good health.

CDR3 nucleotides: TGTGCCAGCAGTTTTAGGGCAAGCTCCTACGAGCAGTACTTC. Encoded protein: CASSFRASSYEQYF. The V call is TRBV27, the J call TRBJ2-7, with unresolved D. V was clipped by 3 bases and J by 0 bases, with 9 bases between them. The CDR3 has 14 residues. Germline V gene sequence: CDR1 MNHEY, CDR2 SMNVEV (reference sequence).

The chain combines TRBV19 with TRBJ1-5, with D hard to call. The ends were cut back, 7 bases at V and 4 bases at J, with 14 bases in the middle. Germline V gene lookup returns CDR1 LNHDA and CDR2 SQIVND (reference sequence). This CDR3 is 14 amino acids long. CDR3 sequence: CASKGSDANQPQHF. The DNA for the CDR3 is TGTGCCAGTAAAGGTAGTGACGCTAATCAGCCCCAGCATTTT.

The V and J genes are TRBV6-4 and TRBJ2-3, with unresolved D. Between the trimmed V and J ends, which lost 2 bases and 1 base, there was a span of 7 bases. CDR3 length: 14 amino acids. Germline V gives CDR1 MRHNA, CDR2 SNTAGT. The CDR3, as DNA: TGTGCCAGCAGTGACCAGTTCGGCACAGATACGCAGTATTTT. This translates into CASSDQFGTDTQYF.

The CDR3 coding sequence is TGCGCCAGCAGCGGTAGAACAGGGGACCCCTTGAGAGATACGCAGTATTTT. It yields the protein CASSGRTGDPLRDTQYF. The V call is TRBV4-1, the J call TRBJ2-3; TRBD1 matches at 7 bases. CDR1 is MGHRA and CDR2 is YSYEKL in the germline V gene. After removal of 5 bases from V and 5 bases from J, the junction contained 16 bases not matched to a gene. This CDR3 is 17 amino acids long.

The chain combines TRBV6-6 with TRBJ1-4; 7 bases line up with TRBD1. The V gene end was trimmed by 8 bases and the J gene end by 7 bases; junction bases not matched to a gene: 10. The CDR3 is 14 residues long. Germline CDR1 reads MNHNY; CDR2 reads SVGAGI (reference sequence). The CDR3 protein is CASFQGGAIEKLFF. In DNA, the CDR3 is TGTGCCAGCTTCCAGGGGGGGGCGATTGAAAAACTGTTTTTT.

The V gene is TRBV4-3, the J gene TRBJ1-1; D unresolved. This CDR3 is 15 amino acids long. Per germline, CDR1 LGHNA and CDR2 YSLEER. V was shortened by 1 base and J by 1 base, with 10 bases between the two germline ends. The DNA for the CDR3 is TGCGCCAGCAGCCAAGTTGCACTTACGAACACTGAAGCTTTCTTT. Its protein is CASSQVALTNTEAFF.

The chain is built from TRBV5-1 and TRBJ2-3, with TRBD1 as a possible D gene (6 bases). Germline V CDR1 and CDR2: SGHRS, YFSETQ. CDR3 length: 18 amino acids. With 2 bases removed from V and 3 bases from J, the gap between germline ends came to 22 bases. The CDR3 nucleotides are TGCGCCAGCAGCTTAAGGGGGAGAGAGGGCACACGGACAGATACGCAGTATTTT. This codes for CASSLRGREGTRTDTQYF.

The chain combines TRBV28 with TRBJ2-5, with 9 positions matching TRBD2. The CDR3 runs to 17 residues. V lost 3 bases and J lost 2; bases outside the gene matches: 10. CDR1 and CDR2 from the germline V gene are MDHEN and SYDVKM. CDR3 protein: CASSFIAGANNQETQYF. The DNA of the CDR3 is TGTGCCAGCAGTTTTATAGCGGGGGCCAATAATCAAGAGACCCAGTACTTC. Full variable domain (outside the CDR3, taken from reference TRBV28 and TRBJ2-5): DVKVTQSSRYLVKRTGEKVFLECVQDMDHENMFWYRQDPGLGLRLIYFSYDVKMKEKGDIPEGYSVSREKKERFSLILESASTNQTSMYLCASSFIAGANNQETQYFGPGTRLLVL.

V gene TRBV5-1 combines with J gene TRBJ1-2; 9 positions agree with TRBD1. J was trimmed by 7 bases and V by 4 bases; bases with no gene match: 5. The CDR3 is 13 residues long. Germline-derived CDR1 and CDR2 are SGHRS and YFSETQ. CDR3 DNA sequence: TGCGCCAGCAGCACAGGGGGCGAGGGTGGCTACACCTTC. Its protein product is CASSTGGEGGYTF.

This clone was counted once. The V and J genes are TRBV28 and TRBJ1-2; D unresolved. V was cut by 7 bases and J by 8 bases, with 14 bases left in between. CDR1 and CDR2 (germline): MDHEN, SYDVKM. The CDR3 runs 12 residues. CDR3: CASIDGVLGYTF. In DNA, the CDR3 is TGTGCCAGCATTGATGGGGTATTGGGCTACACCTTC.

In nucleotides, the CDR3 is TGTGCCAGCAGCCAACAGGTCTCTGGAAACACCATATATTTT. Its protein product is CASSQQVSGNTIYF. The chain carries TRBV7-9 and TRBJ1-3, with a tentative D call TRBD1 (5 bases). Trimming took 5 bases from V and 0 from J, leaving 8 bases between them. From germline, CDR1 is SEHNR and CDR2 FQNEAQ (reference sequence). The CDR3 runs 14 residues.

The CDR3 nucleotides read TGTGCCAGCAGTTACTCCCGGACAAACATTCAGTACTTC. Its protein is CASSYSRTNIQYF. V usage is TRBV6-5 and J usage is TRBJ2-4; D unresolved. CDR3 length: 13 amino acids. V shed 0 bases and J shed 6 bases, with 6 bases lying between them. Germline V CDR1 and CDR2: MNHEY, SVGAGI.

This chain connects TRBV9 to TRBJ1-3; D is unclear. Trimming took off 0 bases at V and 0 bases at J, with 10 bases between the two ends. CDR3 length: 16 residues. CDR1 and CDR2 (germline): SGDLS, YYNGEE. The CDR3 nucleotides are TGTGCCAGCAGCGTAGATACAGTTATCTCTGGAAACACCATATATTTT. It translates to CASSVDTVISGNTIYF.

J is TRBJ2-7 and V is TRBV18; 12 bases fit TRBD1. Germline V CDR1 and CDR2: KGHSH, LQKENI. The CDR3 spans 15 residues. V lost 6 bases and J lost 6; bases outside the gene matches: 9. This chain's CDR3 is CASSLGTGGSSEQYF. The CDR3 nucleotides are TGTGCCAGCTCCCTCGGGACAGGGGGCTCAAGCGAGCAGTACTTC.

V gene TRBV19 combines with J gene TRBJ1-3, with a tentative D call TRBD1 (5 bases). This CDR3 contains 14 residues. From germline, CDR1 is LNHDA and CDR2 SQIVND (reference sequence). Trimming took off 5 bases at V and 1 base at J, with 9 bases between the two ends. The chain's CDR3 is CASSRDRSGNTIYF. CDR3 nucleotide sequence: TGTGCCAGTAGTCGCGACAGATCTGGAAACACCATATATTTT. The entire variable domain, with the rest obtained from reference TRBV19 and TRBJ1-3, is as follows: DGGITQSPKYLFRKEGQNVTLSCEQNLNHDAMYWYRQDPGQGLRLIYYSQIVNDFQKGDIAEGYSVSREKKESFPLTVTSAQKNPTAFYLCASSRDRSGNTIYFGEGSWLTVV.

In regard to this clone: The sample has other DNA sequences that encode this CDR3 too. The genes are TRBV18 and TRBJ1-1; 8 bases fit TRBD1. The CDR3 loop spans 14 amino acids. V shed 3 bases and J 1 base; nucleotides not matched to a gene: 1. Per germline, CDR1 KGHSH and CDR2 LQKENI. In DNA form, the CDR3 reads TGTGCCAGCTCACCGGACAGGGCGAACACTGAAGCTTTCTTT. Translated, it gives CASSPDRANTEAFF.

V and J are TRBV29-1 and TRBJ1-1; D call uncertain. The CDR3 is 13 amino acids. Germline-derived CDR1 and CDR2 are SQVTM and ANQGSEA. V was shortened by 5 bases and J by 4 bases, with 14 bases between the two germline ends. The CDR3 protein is CSVLKSLGTEAFF. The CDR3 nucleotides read TGCAGCGTTCTCAAGAGTTTGGGCACTGAAGCTTTCTTT.